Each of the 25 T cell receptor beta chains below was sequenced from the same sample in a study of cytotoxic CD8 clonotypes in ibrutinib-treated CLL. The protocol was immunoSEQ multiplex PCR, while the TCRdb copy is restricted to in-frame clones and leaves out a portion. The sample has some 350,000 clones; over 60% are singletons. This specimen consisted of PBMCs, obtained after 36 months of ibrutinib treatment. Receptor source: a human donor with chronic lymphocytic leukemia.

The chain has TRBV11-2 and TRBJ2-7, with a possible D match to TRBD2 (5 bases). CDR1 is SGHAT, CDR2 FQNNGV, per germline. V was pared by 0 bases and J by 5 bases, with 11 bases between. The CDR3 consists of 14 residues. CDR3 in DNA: TGTGCCAGCAGCTTAGATTTTAGCGCCCACGAGCAGTACTTC. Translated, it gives CASSLDFSAHEQYF.

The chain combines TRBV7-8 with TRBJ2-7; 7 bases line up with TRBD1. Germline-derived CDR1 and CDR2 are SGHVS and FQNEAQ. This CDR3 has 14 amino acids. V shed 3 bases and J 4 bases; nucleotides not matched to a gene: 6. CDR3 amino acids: CASSLGTASYEQYF. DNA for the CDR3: TGTGCCAGCAGCTTGGGGACAGCCTCTTACGAGCAGTACTTC.

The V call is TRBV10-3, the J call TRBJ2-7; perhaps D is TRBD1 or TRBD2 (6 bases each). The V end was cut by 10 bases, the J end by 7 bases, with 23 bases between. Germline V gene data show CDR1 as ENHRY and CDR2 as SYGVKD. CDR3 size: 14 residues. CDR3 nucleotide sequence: TGTGCCACCGGTCGGGGGCAGGCCGTTAGGGAGCAGTACTTC. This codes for CATGRGQAVREQYF.

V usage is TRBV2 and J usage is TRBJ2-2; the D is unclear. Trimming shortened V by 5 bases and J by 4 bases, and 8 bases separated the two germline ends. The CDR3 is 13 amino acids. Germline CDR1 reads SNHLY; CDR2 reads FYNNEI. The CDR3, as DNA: TGTGCCAGCAGTAGGGCCGCCACCGGGGAGCTGTTTTTT. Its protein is CASSRAATGELFF.

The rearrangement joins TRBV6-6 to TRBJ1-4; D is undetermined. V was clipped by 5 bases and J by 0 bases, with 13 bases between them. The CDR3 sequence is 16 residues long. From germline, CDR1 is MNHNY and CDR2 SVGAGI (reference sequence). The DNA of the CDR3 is TGTGCCAGCAGTCCGGTCGGAGCGGCAACTAATGAAAAACTGTTTTTT. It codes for CASSPVGAATNEKLFF.

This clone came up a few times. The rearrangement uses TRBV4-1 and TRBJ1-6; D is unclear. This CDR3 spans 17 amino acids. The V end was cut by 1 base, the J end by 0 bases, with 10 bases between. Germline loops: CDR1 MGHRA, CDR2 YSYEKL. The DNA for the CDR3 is TGCGCCAGCAGCCAAGGCCCTCAGGTCTCCTATAATTCACCCCTCCACTTT. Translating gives CASSQGPQVSYNSPLHF.

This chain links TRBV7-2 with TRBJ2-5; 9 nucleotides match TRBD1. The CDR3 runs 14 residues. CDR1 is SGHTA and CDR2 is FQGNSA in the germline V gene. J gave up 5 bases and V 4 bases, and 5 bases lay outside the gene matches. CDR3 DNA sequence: TGTGCCAGCAGCTCACAGGGGGCGGGGGAGACCCAGTACTTC. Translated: CASSSQGAGETQYF.

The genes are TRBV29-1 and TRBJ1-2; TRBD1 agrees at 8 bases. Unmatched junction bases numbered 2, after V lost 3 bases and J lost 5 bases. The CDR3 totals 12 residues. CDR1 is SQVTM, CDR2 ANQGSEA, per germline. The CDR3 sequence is CSVDWTGYGYTF. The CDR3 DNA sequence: TGCAGCGTTGACTGGACAGGGTATGGCTACACCTTC.

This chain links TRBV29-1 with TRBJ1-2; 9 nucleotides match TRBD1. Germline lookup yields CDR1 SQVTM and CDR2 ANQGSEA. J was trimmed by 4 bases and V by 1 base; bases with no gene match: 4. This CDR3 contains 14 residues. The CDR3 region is CSVEVQQGAYGYTF. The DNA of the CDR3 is TGCAGCGTTGAAGTCCAACAGGGGGCCTATGGCTACACCTTC.

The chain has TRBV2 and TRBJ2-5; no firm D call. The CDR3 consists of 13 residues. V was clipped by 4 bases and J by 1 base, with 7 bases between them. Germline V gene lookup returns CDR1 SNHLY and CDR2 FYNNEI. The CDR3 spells CASSAPAQETQYF. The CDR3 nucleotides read TGTGCCAGCAGTGCCCCGGCCCAAGAGACCCAGTACTTC.

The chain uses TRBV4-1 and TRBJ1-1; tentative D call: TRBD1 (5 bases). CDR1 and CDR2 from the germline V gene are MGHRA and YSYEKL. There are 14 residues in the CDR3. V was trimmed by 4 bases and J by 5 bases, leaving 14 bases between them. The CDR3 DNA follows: TGCGCCAGCAGCCTCCGTGGACACGGGACTGAAGCTTTCTTT. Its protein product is CASSLRGHGTEAFF.

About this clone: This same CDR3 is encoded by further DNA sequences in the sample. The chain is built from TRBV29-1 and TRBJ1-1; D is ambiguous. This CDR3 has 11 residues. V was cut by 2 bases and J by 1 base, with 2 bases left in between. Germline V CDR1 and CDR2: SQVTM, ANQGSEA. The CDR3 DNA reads TGCAGCGTTGAACGGAACACTGAAGCTTTCTTT. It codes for CSVERNTEAFF.

This CDR3 is CASSQDYFGAGTISTDTQYF. In nucleotides, the CDR3 is TGCGCCAGCAGCCAAGATTATTTTGGGGCAGGGACGATTAGCACAGATACGCAGTATTTT. The chain joins TRBV4-1 to TRBJ2-3; D could derive from TRBD1 or TRBD2 (5 bases each). Trimming stripped 0 bases from V and 0 bases from J, with 22 bases between. Per germline, CDR1 MGHRA and CDR2 YSYEKL. The CDR3 extends over 20 amino acids.

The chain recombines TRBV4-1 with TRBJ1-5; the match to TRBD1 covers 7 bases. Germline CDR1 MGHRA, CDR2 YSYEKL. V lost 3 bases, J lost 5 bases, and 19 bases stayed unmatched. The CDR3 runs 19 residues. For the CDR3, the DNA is TGCGCCAGCAGCCAGCCGATAGGGACAGTATCGACACATCATCAGCCCCAGCATTTT. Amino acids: CASSQPIGTVSTHHQPQHF.

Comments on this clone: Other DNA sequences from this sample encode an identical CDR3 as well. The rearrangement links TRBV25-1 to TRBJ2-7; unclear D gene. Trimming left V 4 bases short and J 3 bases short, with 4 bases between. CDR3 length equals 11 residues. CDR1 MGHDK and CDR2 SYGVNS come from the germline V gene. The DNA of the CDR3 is TGTGCCAGCAGTGTTCTCTACGAGCAGTACTTC. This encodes CASSVLYEQYF.

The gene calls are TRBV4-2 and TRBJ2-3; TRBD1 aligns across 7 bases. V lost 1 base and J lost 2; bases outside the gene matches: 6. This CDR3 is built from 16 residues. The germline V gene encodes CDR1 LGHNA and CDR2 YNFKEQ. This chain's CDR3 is CASSQGGQSSTDTQYF. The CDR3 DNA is TGTGCCAGCAGCCAAGGGGGACAGAGCTCCACAGATACGCAGTATTTT.

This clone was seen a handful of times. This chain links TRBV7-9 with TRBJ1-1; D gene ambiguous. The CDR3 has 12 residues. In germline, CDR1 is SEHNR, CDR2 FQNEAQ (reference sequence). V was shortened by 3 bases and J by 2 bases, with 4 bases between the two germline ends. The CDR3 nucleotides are TGTGCCAGCAGCTTCAGCAACACTGAAGCTTTCTTT. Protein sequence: CASSFSNTEAFF.

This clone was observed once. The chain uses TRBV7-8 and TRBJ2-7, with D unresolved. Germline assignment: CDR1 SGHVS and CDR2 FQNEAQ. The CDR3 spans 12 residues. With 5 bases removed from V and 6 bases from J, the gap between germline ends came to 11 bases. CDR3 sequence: CASSRGLGEQYF. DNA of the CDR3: TGTGCCAGCAGCCGCGGATTAGGCGAGCAGTACTTC.

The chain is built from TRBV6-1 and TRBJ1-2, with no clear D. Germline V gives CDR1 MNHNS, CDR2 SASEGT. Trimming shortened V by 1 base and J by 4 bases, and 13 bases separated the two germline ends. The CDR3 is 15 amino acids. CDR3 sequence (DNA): TGTGCCAGCAGTGAAGTTTATCATAGTACCTATGGCTACACCTTC. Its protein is CASSEVYHSTYGYTF.

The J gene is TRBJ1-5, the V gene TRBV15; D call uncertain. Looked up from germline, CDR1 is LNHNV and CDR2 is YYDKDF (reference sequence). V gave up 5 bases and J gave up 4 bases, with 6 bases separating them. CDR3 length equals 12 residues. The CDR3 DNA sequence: TGTGCCACCAGCGGAGTTAATCAGCCCCAGCATTTT. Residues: CATSGVNQPQHF.

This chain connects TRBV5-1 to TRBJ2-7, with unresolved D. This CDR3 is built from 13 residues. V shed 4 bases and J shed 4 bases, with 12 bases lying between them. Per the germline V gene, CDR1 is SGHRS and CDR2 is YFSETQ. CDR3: CASSHGENYEQYF. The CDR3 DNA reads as TGCGCCAGCAGCCACGGAGAAAATTACGAGCAGTACTTC.

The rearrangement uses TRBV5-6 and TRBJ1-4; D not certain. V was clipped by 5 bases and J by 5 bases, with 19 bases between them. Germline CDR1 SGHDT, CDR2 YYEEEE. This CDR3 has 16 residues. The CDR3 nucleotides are TGTGCCAGCAGGCCCGGCCCCCGGGCGCCGAATGAAAAACTGTTTTTT. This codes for CASRPGPRAPNEKLFF.

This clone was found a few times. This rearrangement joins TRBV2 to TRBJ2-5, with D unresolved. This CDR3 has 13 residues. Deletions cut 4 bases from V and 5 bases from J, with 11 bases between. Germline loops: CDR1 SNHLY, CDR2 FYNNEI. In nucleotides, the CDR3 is TGTGCCAGCAGTGGGTCCGCGCCGGAGACCCAGTACTTC. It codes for CASSGSAPETQYF.

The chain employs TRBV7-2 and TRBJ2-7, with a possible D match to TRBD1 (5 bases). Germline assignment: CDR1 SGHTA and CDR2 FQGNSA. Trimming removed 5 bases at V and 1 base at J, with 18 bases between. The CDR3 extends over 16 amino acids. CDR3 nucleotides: TGTGCCAGCAGCCCATCCCAGGGAACCCGTTCCTACGAGCAGTACTTC. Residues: CASSPSQGTRSYEQYF.

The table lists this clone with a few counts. CDR3 coding DNA: TGCAGTGCTAGGGACGGAGTGGCGCAGTATTTT. Its translation is CSARDGVAQYF. The chain carries TRBV20-1 and TRBJ2-3; D is uncertain. Germline CDR1 reads DFQATT; CDR2 reads SNEGSKA (reference sequence). This CDR3 comprises 11 residues. With 3 bases removed from V and 10 bases from J, the gap between germline ends came to 11 bases.